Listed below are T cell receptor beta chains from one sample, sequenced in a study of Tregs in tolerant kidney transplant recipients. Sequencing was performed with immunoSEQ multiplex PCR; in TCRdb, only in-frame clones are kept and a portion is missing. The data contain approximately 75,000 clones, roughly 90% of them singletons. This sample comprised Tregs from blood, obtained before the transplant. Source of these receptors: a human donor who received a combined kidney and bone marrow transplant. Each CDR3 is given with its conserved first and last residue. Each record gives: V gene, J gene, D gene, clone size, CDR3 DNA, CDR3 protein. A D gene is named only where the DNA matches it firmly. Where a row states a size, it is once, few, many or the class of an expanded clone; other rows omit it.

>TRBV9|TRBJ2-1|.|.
TGTGCCAGCAGCCCTAGAGGGAGGAGGTCCAATGAGCAGTTCTTC
CASSPRGRRSNEQFF
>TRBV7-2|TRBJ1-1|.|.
TGTGCCAGCAGCTTAGTGGGGTCGGGGGGTACGAGGTCTGAAGCTTTCTTT
CASSLVGSGGTRSEAFF
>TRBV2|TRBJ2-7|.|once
TGTGCCAGCAGTGACCTAGGCTACGAGCAGTACTTC
CASSDLGYEQYF
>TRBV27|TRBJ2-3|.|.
TGTGCCAGCAGACCTCTACAGGGTCAATTTTTTGGTACGCAGTATTTT
CASRPLQGQFFGTQYF
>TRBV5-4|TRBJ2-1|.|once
TGTGCCAGCAGCTTGTCGGGGACGAGGGGGAGTTACAATGAGCAGTTCTTC
CASSLSGTRGSYNEQFF
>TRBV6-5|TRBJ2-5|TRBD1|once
TGTGCCAGCGGTTCTGGACAGGCCTCCCAAGAGACCCAGTACTTC
CASGSGQASQETQYF
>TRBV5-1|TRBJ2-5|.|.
TGCGCCAGCAGCTTGGGGGGACTCGGGGAGACCCAGTACTTC
CASSLGGLGETQYF
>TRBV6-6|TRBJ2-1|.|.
TGTGCCAGCAGTGCCACTATTAATGAGCAGTTCTTC
CASSATINEQFF
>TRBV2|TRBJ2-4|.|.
TGTGCCAGCAGGCCCTCTGGGAACATTCAGTACTTC
CASRPSGNIQYF
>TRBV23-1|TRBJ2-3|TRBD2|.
TGCGCCAGCATTAGACTAGCGGGAGGCACAGATACGCAGTATTTT
CASIRLAGGTDTQYF
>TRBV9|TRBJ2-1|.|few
TGTGCCAGCAGCGTAGGAGGGGGGGATGAGCAGTTCTTC
CASSVGGGDEQFF
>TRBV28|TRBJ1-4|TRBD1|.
TGTGCCAGCAGTGGAGACAGGGTCTCTAATGAAAAACTGTTTTTT
CASSGDRVSNEKLFF
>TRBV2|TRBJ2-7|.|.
TGTGCCGGCGGGACAACCTCCTACGAGCAGTACTTC
CAGGTTSYEQYF
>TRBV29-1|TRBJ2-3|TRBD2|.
TGCAGCGTTTCGGGAGGAGATACTAGCACAGATACGCAGTATTTT
CSVSGGDTSTDTQYF
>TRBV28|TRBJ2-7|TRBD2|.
TGTGCCAGCATCTTTAGCGGGTCGATCTCCTACGAGCAGTACTTC
CASIFSGSISYEQYF
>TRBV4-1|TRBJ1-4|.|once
TGCGCCAGCAGCCAAGACTGGGAGCGGGAAAAACTGTTTTTT
CASSQDWEREKLFF
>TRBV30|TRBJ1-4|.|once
TGTGCCTGGAGTGTCTCGGGGCATAGAGGTGAAAAACTGTTTTTT
CAWSVSGHRGEKLFF
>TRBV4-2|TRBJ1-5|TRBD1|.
TGTGCCAGCAGCCAAGCCGGGACAGGGGCCAGCAATCAGCCCCAGCATTTT
CASSQAGTGASNQPQHF
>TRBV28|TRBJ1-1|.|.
TGTGCCAGCACCCGAGGCGGGGTCCTAACTGAAGCTTTCTTT
CASTRGGVLTEAFF
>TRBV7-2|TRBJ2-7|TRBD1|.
TGTGCCAGCAGCTTGGCCGGGACAGGACCGTCCGAGCAGTACTTC
CASSLAGTGPSEQYF
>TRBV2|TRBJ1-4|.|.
TGTGCCAGCAAGGAGACTGAGAATGAAAAACTGTTTTTT
CASKETENEKLFF
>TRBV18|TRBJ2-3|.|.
TGTGCCAGCTCACCAAGAACTCAAGGTGTTGGAGATACGCAGTATTTT
CASSPRTQGVGDTQYF
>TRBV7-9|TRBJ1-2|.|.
TGTGCCAGCAGCCCTCAAAAGTTCTATGGCTACACCTTC
CASSPQKFYGYTF
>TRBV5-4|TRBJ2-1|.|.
TGTGCCAGCAGCTTGGCCGGCGAGGTGGGTGAGCAGTTCTTC
CASSLAGEVGEQFF
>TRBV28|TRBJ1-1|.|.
TGTGCCAGCAGTTCTCCCCGGGGGGGGGATACTGAAGCTTTCTTT
CASSSPRGGDTEAFF
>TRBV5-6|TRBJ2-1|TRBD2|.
TGTGCCAGCAGCTTCGATGGGTTGTTAGCGGGAGACTACAATGAGCAGTTCTTC
CASSFDGLLAGDYNEQFF
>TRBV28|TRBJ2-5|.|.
TGCGCCAGCACCCCTCAGGGGCGGTCCACGGAGACCCAGTACTTC
CASTPQGRSTETQYF
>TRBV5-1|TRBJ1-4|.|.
TGCGCCAGCAGCCCGGCCTGGGGTGAGGGTGAAAAACTGTTTTTT
CASSPAWGEGEKLFF
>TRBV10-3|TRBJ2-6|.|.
TGTGCCATCAGTGACCAAGTCTCTGGGGCCAACGTCCTGACTTTC
CAISDQVSGANVLTF
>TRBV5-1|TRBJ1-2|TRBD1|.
TGCGCCAGCAGCTCTGACAGGGGAATTAGGGTCGGCTATGGCTACACCTTC
CASSSDRGIRVGYGYTF
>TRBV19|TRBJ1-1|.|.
TGTGCCAGTAGCCAAGGGACGGGGATGAACACTGAAGCTTTCTTT
CASSQGTGMNTEAFF
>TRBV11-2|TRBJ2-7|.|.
TGTGCCAGCAGCTGGGCAATTACTACCTACGAGCAGTACTTC
CASSWAITTYEQYF
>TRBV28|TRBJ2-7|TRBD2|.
TGTGCCAGCAGTCCCCCGGGACTAGCGGGGTTAGAGCAGTACTTC
CASSPPGLAGLEQYF
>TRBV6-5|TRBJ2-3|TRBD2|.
TGTGCCGGCAGTTACGCGGGACTACCCACAGATACGCAGTATTTT
CAGSYAGLPTDTQYF
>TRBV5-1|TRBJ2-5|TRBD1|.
TGCGCCAGCAGCTTGGCAGGGGGCCCCCAAGAGACCCAGTACTTC
CASSLAGGPQETQYF
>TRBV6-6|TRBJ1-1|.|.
TGTGCCAGCCTCCGGGGAGGTCTCGGGAGGACTGAAGCTTTCTTT
CASLRGGLGRTEAFF
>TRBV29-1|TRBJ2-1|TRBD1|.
TGCAGCACTCGGGACAGGGGGTCCTACAATGAGCAGTTCTTC
CSTRDRGSYNEQFF
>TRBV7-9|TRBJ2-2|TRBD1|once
TGTGCCTTGGGGGACAGGGCCACCGGGGAGCTGTTTTTT
CALGDRATGELFF
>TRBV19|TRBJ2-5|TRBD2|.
TGTGCCAGTAGTATAGGACTAGCGGTCCAAGAGACCCAGTACTTC
CASSIGLAVQETQYF
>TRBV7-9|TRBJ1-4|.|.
TGTGCCAGCAGCTTAGGGAGACAAACAACTAATGAAAAACTGTTTTTT
CASSLGRQTTNEKLFF
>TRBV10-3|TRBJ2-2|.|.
TGTGCCATCAGCGCCGCCTCCAACACCGGGGAGCTGTTTTTT
CAISAASNTGELFF
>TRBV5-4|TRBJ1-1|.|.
TGTGCCACCGTGGGGGGCACTGAAGCTTTCTTT
CATVGGTEAFF
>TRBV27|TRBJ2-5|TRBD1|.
TGTGCCAGCAGGCACCGGGACAGTTTACAAGAGACCCAGTACTTC
CASRHRDSLQETQYF
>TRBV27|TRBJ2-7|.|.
TGTGCCAGCAGTGATTGGGACCGTCTTCACGAGCAGTACTTC
CASSDWDRLHEQYF
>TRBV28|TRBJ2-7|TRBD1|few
TGTGCCAGCAGGACAGGGCATAACGAGCAGTACTTC
CASRTGHNEQYF
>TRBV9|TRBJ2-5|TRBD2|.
TGTGCCAGCAGCGTAGGTAGTCTGGGGGGGGAGACCCAGTACTTC
CASSVGSLGGETQYF
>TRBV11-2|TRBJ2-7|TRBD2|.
TGTGCCAGCAGCTTAGATCCTAGCGGGATCGAGCAGTACTTC
CASSLDPSGIEQYF
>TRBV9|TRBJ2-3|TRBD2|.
TGTGCCAGCAGCAACCAGCTAGCGGGAGTAGATACGCAGTATTTT
CASSNQLAGVDTQYF
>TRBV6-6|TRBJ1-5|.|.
TGTGCCAGCAGTTACAGGGGGGGCTATAGCAATCAGCCCCAGCATTTT
CASSYRGGYSNQPQHF
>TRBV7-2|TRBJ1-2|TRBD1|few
TGTGCCAGCAGCTTAGGAGGACAGGGCCCCTATGGCTACACCTTC
CASSLGGQGPYGYTF
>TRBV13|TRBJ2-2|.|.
TGTGCCAGCAGCACCCGTCTTGGTGGGAGCGCGAACACCGGGGAGCTGTTTTTT
CASSTRLGGSANTGELFF